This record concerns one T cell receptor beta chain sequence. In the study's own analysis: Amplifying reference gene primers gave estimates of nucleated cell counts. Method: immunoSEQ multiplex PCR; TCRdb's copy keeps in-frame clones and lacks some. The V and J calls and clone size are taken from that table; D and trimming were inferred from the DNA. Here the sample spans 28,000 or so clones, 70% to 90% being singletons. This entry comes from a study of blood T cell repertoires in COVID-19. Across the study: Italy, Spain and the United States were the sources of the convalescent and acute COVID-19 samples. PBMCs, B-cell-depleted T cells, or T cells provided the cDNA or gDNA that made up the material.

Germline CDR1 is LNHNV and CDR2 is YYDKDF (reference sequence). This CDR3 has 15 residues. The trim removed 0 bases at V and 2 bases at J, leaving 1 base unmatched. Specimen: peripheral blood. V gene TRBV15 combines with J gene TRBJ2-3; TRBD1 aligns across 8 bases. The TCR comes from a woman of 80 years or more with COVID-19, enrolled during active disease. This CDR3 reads CATSRDQGATDTQYF. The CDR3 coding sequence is TGTGCCACCAGCAGAGATCAGGGGGCCACAGATACGCAGTATTTT.